Listed here are 27 T cell receptor beta chains from one sample, sequenced in a study of shared clonotypes between healthy human individuals. Produced via immunoSEQ multiplex PCR; TCRdb's table is partial and in-frame only. The sample includes 1,500,000 or so clones, approximately 97% of them seen just once. Sequenced input: naive CD4+ T cells sorted from blood. The subset denotes: CD45RA+ positively selected. These receptors all come from a man aged 25 to 45 in good health.

The CDR3 DNA follows: TGTGCCATCAAGGGGGTGCCGTACTACGAGCAGTACTTC. Its protein is CAIKGVPYYEQYF. This chain links TRBV10-3 with TRBJ2-7; D perhaps matches TRBD1 (6 bases). Trimming removed 7 bases from V and 3 bases from J, with 13 bases in between. The CDR3 sequence is 13 residues long. The germline V gene has CDR1 ENHRY and CDR2 SYGVKD.

J is TRBJ2-7 and V is TRBV29-1; no reliable D call. The CDR3 length is 12 residues. Trimming pared 6 bases from V and 2 bases from J, leaving 11 bases between. Germline assignment: CDR1 SQVTM and CDR2 ANQGSEA. CDR3 residues: CSVGLGPYEQYF. CDR3 nucleotide sequence: TGCAGCGTGGGTTTGGGTCCCTACGAGCAGTACTTC.

The chain combines TRBV6-6 with TRBJ2-1, with D hard to call. CDR3 length: 15 amino acids. Germline CDR1 is MNHNY and CDR2 is SVGAGI (reference sequence). V was clipped by 2 bases and J by 6 bases, with 14 bases between them. CDR3 bases: TGTGCCAGCAGTTACGGCTTCGGTTTAGGCAATGAGCAGTTCTTC. It encodes CASSYGFGLGNEQFF.

The chain combines TRBV18 with TRBJ2-2, with D perhaps TRBD1 (5 bases). This CDR3 has 16 residues. Trimming left V 1 base short and J 2 bases short, with 11 bases between. Germline loops: CDR1 KGHSH, CDR2 LQKENI. CDR3 coding DNA: TGTGCCAGCTCACCACTTTACCAGGGTAACACCGGGGAGCTGTTTTTT. Amino acids: CASSPLYQGNTGELFF.

The rearrangement joins TRBV4-1 to TRBJ2-7, with D possibly TRBD1 on 6 matching bases. The CDR3 has 15 residues. Trimming cost V 6 bases and J 3 bases, with 18 bases left between them. Germline V CDR1 and CDR2: MGHRA, YSYEKL. The CDR3 sequence: CASRPIGTGSYEQYF. CDR3 bases: TGCGCCAGCAGGCCAATAGGTACAGGGAGCTACGAGCAGTACTTC.

The chain employs TRBV21-1 and TRBJ2-3; the tabulated D call, TRBD2, remains unverified against the DNA. TRBV21-1 is deemed a pseudogene. The CDR3 consists of 16 residues. The CDR3 spells CASSKGLAGGTDTQYF. CDR3 nucleotides: TGTGCCAGCAGCAAAGGACTAGCGGGAGGCACAGATACGCAGTATTTT.

The chain has TRBV28 and TRBJ1-2; no firm D call. CDR3 length equals 13 residues. From germline, CDR1 is MDHEN and CDR2 SYDVKM. The V end was cut by 6 bases, the J end by 4 bases, with 12 bases between. This CDR3 reads CASSSTGSYGYTF. The CDR3 bases are TGTGCCAGCAGCTCGACCGGGAGCTATGGCTACACCTTC.

About this clone: Germline and junction disagree at one end, which may indicate a read error. The chain has TRBV18 and TRBJ2-7; 10 bases are shared with TRBD1. CDR1 and CDR2 from the germline V gene are KGHSH and LQKENI. This CDR3 spans 14 amino acids. The DNA of the CDR3 is TGTGCCAGCTCAACACCGGGACAGGGGTACGAGCAGTACTTC. As protein: CASSTPGQGYEQYF.

This clone has just one count. V usage is TRBV18 and J usage is TRBJ1-1; TRBD1 matches 9 bases. CDR1 KGHSH and CDR2 LQKENI come from the germline V gene. This CDR3 has 14 residues. V trimming: 6 bases; J trimming: 5 bases; junction bases outside the gene matches: 7. CDR3 bases: TGTGCCAGCTCGCTAGACAGGGGGAAGACTGAAGCTTTCTTT. Its protein product is CASSLDRGKTEAFF.

The rearrangement links TRBV5-1 to TRBJ2-7, with D possibly TRBD2 on 6 matching bases. The CDR3 has 16 residues. The V and J ends lost 3 bases and 3 bases respectively, with 19 bases between them. Germline V gives CDR1 SGHRS, CDR2 YFSETQ. The CDR3 nucleotides read TGCGCCAGCAGCTCAACGGGACTCAGGTACAACTACGAGCAGTACTTC. Its protein product is CASSSTGLRYNYEQYF.

The chain employs TRBV6-6 and TRBJ1-2; possible D gene TRBD1, 5 bases. Trimming stripped 6 bases from V and 8 bases from J, with 22 bases between. From germline, CDR1 is MNHNY and CDR2 SVGAGI (reference sequence). The CDR3 is 15 residues long. The DNA for the CDR3 is TGTGCCAGCAGCAGAATCCAGGGACCAACCTCCGGCTACACCTTC. This gives the protein CASSRIQGPTSGYTF.

The chain uses TRBV5-4 and TRBJ1-1; 11 nucleotides agree with TRBD1. This CDR3 has 15 residues. The V segment lost 3 bases and the J segment 5 bases; nucleotides outside the gene matches: 6. The germline V gene has CDR1 SGHNT and CDR2 YYREEE (reference sequence). This chain's CDR3 is CASSYPGTGGTEAFF. CDR3 bases: TGTGCCAGCAGCTATCCCGGGACAGGGGGAACTGAAGCTTTCTTT.

This chain uses TRBV5-1 with TRBJ2-7; TRBD1 matches 10 bases. Germline V gene data show CDR1 as SGHRS and CDR2 as YFSETQ. The length of the CDR3 is 15 residues. Unmatched junction bases numbered 4, after V lost 0 bases and J lost 4 bases. CDR3 nucleotide sequence: TGCGCCAGCAGCTTGGTGGGACAGGGGCGTTACGAGCAGTACTTC. The encoded protein is CASSLVGQGRYEQYF.

This chain uses TRBV10-3 with TRBJ2-3; D may be TRBD1 (6 bases). This CDR3 is built from 12 residues. V dropped 9 bases and J dropped 2 bases, with 9 bases sitting between them. Germline lookup yields CDR1 ENHRY and CDR2 SYGVKD. The CDR3 is CAIQGLTDTQYF. In DNA form, the CDR3 reads TGTGCCATTCAGGGGCTCACAGATACGCAGTATTTT.

The chain recombines TRBV5-6 with TRBJ2-7, with D possibly matching TRBD2 (6 bases). Trimming took off 0 bases at V and 2 bases at J, with 12 bases between the two ends. This CDR3 is 15 amino acids long. Per germline, CDR1 SGHDT and CDR2 YYEEEE. CDR3 protein: CASSLGVAGPYEQYF. For the CDR3, the DNA is TGTGCCAGCAGCTTGGGGGTGGCGGGGCCCTACGAGCAGTACTTC.

The V gene is TRBV9, the J gene TRBJ2-2; 9 bases align to TRBD2. There are 14 residues in the CDR3. Germline V CDR1 and CDR2: SGDLS, YYNGEE. V was clipped by 4 bases and J by 7 bases; unmatched bases: 5. The DNA for the CDR3 is TGTGCCAGCAGCCCAACTAGCGGGTTCGGGGAGCTGTTTTTT. This sequence encodes CASSPTSGFGELFF.

The chain joins TRBV14 to TRBJ1-1; D unclear. CDR3 length: 14 amino acids. Germline lookup yields CDR1 SGHDN and CDR2 FVKESK. V gave up 0 bases and J gave up 4 bases, with 9 bases separating them. The CDR3 spells CASSQEGISTEAFF. The CDR3 DNA is TGTGCCAGCAGCCAAGAGGGGATTTCCACTGAAGCTTTCTTT.

The CDR3 reads CASRVGSSGRARYEQYF. The CDR3 DNA sequence: TGTGCCAGCAGAGTAGGGTCTAGCGGGAGGGCCAGGTACGAGCAGTACTTC. The chain joins TRBV2 to TRBJ2-7, with 12 bases identical to TRBD2. Trimming took 6 bases from V and 4 from J; bases not matched to a gene: 13. Germline CDR1 is SNHLY and CDR2 is FYNNEI. CDR3 length: 17 residues.

Details on this clone: The DNA is omitted, as the CDR3 cannot be located on it reliably, and the CDR3 follows TCRdb's listing. The gene calls are TRBV27 and TRBJ2-7; the table's D call of TRBD2 was not tested on the DNA. The CDR3 length is 14 residues, termini included. Germline V gene lookup returns CDR1 MNHEY and CDR2 SMNVEV (reference sequence). CDR3 protein: CASSSSGVFYEQYF.

This clone was detected only once. The genes are TRBV7-8 and TRBJ1-1, with D hard to call. This CDR3 has 14 residues. Germline CDR1 reads SGHVS; CDR2 reads FQNEAQ. The V gene lost 2 bases and the J gene lost 0 bases, with 7 bases spanning the gap. This CDR3 reads CASSLTSLNTEAFF. The CDR3 coding sequence is TGTGCCAGCAGCTTAACCAGCCTGAACACTGAAGCTTTCTTT.

The chain joins TRBV5-1 to TRBJ2-7; 7 positions match TRBD2. Losses at the gene ends were 4 bases for V and 0 bases for J; bases not matched to a gene: 10. Germline CDR1 is SGHRS and CDR2 is YFSETQ. The CDR3 runs 16 residues. The CDR3 here is CASSPVRAGSSYEQYF. The DNA for the CDR3 is TGCGCCAGCAGCCCTGTAAGAGCGGGGAGCTCCTACGAGCAGTACTTC.

The chain recombines TRBV19 with TRBJ2-1; a weak D match, TRBD1 (7 bases). The ends were cut back, 5 bases at V and 3 bases at J, with 29 bases in the middle. CDR3 length equals 20 residues. Germline lookup yields CDR1 LNHDA and CDR2 SQIVND (reference sequence). In nucleotides, the CDR3 is TGTGCCAGTAGTCTTCGGTACAGGGGTCTGCGGGAAACTAACTACAATGAGCAGTTCTTC. Amino acid sequence: CASSLRYRGLRETNYNEQFF.

The chain recombines TRBV10-1 with TRBJ2-7; no clear D gene. Looked up from germline, CDR1 is WNHNN and CDR2 is SYGVQD (reference sequence). The CDR3 covers 13 residues. V lost 3 bases to trimming and J lost 6 bases, with 12 bases between them. The CDR3 DNA reads TGCGCCAGCAGTGAAAGCCGAGGCCGCGAGCAGTACTTC. It encodes CASSESRGREQYF.

This clone was picked up one time. J is TRBJ2-1 and V is TRBV28; 7 nucleotides agree with TRBD2. Germline assignment: CDR1 MDHEN and CDR2 SYDVKM. Trimming removed 8 bases from V and 5 bases from J; junction bases left unmatched: 12. This CDR3 has 15 amino acids. CDR3 sequence (DNA): TGTGCCAGCTTCTCCCCGGGAGGAGGGAACAATGAGCAGTTCTTC. Translated, it gives CASFSPGGGNNEQFF.

The rearrangement links TRBV30 to TRBJ1-4; D is uncertain. This CDR3 spans 13 amino acids. The V end lost 1 base, the J end lost 11 bases, and 14 bases lay between the germline ends. Germline V lookup: CDR1 GTSNPN, CDR2 SVGIG (reference sequence). CDR3 loop: CAWSELVSAKLFF. The CDR3 DNA sequence: TGTGCCTGGAGTGAACTGGTATCGGCGAAACTGTTTTTT.

This chain joins TRBV29-1 and TRBJ1-4; D call uncertain. Trimming left V 7 bases short and J 3 bases short, with 12 bases between. In germline, CDR1 is SQVTM, CDR2 ANQGSEA. The CDR3 contains 13 residues. The CDR3 nucleotides read TGCAGCGCCGCGGGAATTGCTAATGAAAAACTGTTTTTT. Its translation is CSAAGIANEKLFF.

The genes are TRBV4-1 and TRBJ2-1; tentatively, D is TRBD2 (5 bases). This CDR3 contains 13 residues. Germline CDR1 and CDR2: MGHRA and YSYEKL. With 4 bases removed from V and 11 bases from J, the gap between germline ends came to 15 bases. The CDR3: CASSPDQRSKQFF. The CDR3 nucleotides are TGCGCCAGCAGCCCCGACCAGCGGAGCAAGCAGTTCTTC.